This is a list of T cell receptor beta chains from one sample in a study of OX40 agonist ivuxolimab in advanced cancers. Sequenced by immunoSEQ multiplex PCR; TCRdb stores in-frame clones only, minus some. The table has roughly 32,000 clones, 80% to 95% seen once. Here the sequenced sample was CD4+ or CD8+ T cells sorted from blood, taken in a trial of the OX40 agonist ivuxolimab. The receptors shown here come from an adult with an advanced solid tumor such as melanoma, head and neck, liver or kidney cancer. Each CDR3 is given with its conserved first and last residue.

v_call: TRBV6-6; cdr3_aa: CASSQTVTSYEQYF
v_call: TRBV5-6; cdr3_aa: CASSKRQNTEAFF
v_call: TRBV5-4; cdr3_aa: CASSMPRTGDYGYTF
v_call: TRBV28; cdr3_aa: CASSQSRGLAGVLGYEQYF
v_call: TRBV15; cdr3_aa: CATSTQGTDTQYF
v_call: TRBV27; cdr3_aa: CASSLTGVYEQYF
v_call: TRBV5-4; cdr3_aa: CASSLAPGLASGEQYF
v_call: TRBV5-6; cdr3_aa: CASRLGTGGAYGYTF
v_call: TRBV5-1; cdr3_aa: CASSLGRADTQYF
v_call: TRBV10-3; cdr3_aa: CAISDRQGALPTRGYTF
v_call: TRBV5-1; cdr3_aa: CASSLTGTANEAFF
v_call: TRBV6-5; cdr3_aa: CASRSDRYAEAFF
v_call: TRBV19; cdr3_aa: CASSIDSLNTEAFF
v_call: TRBV6-5; cdr3_aa: CASSYTEPGRPYEQYF
v_call: TRBV7-2; cdr3_aa: CASSRGLDNSPLHF
v_call: TRBV28; cdr3_aa: CASSPQMVTSNQPQHF
v_call: TRBV13; cdr3_aa: CASSKDRGQSGELFF